This TCR beta chain appears in the sequencing data of a study of blood T cell repertoires in COVID-19. At the level of the study: Collection of acute and convalescent COVID-19 samples took place in the United States, Italy and Spain.

This clone has only a few counts. Per the study methods: It was from reference gene primer amplification that nucleated cell counts were estimated. This table comes from immunoSEQ multiplex PCR, and its TCRdb copy is limited to in-frame clones, with some not included. V, J and clone size are taken as reported in that table, and D and trimming were inferred from the DNA itself. The sample records 150,000 to 200,000 clones, 65% to 85% being singletons. Trimming removed 7 bases from V and 10 bases from J; junction bases left unmatched: 7. Germline-derived CDR1 and CDR2 are MDHEN and SYDVKM. The CDR3 runs to 14 residues.

This sequence was found in a woman in her sixties or seventies who had recovered from COVID-19. Sequencing was performed on PBMCs or T cells enriched from blood (not recorded which). The chain uses TRBV28 and TRBJ1-6; 10 positions agree with TRBD1. In nucleotides, the CDR3 is TGTGCCAGCAATACCGGGACAGGGGTATCACCCCTCCACTTT. Translation gives CASNTGTGVSPLHF.